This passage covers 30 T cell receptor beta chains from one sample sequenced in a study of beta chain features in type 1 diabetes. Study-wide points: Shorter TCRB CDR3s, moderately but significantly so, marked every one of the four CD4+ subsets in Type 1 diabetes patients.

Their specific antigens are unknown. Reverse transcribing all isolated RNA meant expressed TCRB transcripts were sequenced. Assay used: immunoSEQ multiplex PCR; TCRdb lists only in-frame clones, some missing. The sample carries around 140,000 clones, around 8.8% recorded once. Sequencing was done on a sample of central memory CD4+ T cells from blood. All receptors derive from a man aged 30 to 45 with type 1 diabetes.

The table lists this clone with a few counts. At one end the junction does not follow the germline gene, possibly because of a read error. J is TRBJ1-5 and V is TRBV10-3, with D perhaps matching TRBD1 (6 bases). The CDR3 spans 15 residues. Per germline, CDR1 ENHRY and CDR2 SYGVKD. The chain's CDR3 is CAVSSGTYSNQPQHF. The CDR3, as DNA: TGTGCCGTCAGTTCCGGGACATATAGCAATCAGCCCCAGCATTTT.

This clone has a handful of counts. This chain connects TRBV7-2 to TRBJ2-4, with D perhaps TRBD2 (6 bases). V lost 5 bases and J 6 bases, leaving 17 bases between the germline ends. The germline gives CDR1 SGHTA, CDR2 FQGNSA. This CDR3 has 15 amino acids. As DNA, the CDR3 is TGTGCCAGCAGCGAGACTAGAAGGCTTTCAAACATTCAGTACTTC. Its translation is CASSETRRLSNIQYF.

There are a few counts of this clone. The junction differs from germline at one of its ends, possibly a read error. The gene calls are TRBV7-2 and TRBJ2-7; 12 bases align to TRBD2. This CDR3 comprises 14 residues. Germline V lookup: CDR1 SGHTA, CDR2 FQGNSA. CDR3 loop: CASSPGLAGTPRDF. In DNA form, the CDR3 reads TGTGCCAGCAGCCCCGGACTAGCGGGGACCCCTCGGGACTTC. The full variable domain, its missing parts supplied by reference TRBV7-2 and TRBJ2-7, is GAGVSQSPSNKVTEKGKDVELRCDPISGHTALYWYRQSLGQGLEFLIYFQGNSAPDKSGLPSDRFSAERTGGSVSTLTIQRTQQEDSAVYLCASSPGLAGTPRDFGPGTRLTVT.

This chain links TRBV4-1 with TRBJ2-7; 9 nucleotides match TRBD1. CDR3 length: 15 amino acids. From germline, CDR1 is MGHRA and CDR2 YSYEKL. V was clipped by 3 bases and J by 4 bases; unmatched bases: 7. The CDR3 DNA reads TGCGCCAGCAGCCACTTGGACAGGGGAGATTACGAGCAGTACTTC. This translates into CASSHLDRGDYEQYF.

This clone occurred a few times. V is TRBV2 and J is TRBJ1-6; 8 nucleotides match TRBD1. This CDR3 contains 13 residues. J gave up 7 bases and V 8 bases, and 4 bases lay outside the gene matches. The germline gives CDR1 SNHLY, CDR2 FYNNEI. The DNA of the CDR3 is TGTGCCAGCCGGGACAGGACGAATTCACCCCTCCACTTT. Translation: CASRDRTNSPLHF.

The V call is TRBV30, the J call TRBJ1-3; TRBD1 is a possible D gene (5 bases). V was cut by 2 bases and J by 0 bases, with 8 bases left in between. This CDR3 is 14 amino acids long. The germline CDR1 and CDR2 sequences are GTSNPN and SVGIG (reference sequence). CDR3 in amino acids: CAWSRGPSGNTIYF. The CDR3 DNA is TGTGCCTGGAGTAGGGGCCCCTCTGGAAACACCATATATTTT.

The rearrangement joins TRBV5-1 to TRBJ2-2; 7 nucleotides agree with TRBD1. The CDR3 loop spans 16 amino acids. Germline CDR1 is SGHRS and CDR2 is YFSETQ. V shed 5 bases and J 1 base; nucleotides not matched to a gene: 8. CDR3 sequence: CASSPQGQQNTGELFF. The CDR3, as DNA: TGCGCCAGCAGTCCACAGGGACAGCAGAACACCGGGGAGCTGTTTTTT.

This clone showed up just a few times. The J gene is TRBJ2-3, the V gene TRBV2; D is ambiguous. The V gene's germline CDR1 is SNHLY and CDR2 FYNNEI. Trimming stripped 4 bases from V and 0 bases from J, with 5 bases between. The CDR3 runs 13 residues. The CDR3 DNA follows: TGTGCCAGCAGTGGAACTAGCACAGATACGCAGTATTTT. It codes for CASSGTSTDTQYF.

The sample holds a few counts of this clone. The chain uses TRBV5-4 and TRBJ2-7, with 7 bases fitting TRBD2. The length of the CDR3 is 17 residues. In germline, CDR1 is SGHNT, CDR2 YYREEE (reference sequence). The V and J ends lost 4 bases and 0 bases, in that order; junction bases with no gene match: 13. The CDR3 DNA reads TGTGCCAGCAGCCGATCTTCAGCGGGGATGAGCTCCTACGAGCAGTACTTC. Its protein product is CASSRSSAGMSSYEQYF.

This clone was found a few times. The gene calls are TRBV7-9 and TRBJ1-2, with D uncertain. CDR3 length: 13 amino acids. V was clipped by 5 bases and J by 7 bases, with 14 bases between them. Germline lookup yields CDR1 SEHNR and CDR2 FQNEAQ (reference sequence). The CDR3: CASSPRGELGYTF. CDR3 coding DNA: TGTGCCAGCAGCCCCCGGGGAGAGCTTGGCTACACCTTC.

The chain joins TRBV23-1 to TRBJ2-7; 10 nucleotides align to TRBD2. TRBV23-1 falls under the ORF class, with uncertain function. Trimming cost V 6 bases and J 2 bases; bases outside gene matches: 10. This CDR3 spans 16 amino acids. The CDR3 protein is CASRDLTSGETYEQYF. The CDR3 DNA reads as TGCGCCAGCAGGGACCTAACTAGCGGGGAGACCTACGAGCAGTACTTC.

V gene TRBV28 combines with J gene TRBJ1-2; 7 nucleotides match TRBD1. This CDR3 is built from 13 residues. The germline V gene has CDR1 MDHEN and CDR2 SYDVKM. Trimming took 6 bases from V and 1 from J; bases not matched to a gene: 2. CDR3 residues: CASRQGRNYGYTF. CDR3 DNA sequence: TGTGCCAGCAGACAGGGGCGTAACTATGGCTACACCTTC.

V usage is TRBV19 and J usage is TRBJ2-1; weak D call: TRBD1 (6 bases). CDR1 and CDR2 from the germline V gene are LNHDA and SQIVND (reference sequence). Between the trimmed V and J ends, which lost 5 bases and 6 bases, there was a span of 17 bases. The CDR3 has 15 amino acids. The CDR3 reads CASSYRDKSLNEQFF. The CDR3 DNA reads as TGTGCCAGTAGTTACCGGGACAAATCACTCAATGAGCAGTTCTTC.

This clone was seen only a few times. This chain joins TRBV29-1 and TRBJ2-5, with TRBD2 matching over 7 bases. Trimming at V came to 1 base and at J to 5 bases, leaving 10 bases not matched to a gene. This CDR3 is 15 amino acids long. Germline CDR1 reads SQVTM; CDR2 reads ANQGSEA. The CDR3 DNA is TGCAGCGTTGAAGGTTCAGGGATTAGCGGGGAGACCCAGTACTTC. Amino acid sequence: CSVEGSGISGETQYF.

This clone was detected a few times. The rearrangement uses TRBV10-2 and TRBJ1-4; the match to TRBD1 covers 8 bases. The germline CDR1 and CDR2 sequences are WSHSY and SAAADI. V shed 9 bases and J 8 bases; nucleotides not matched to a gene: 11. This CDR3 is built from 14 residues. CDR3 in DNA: TGCGCCAGTATCTATCCAGACAGGGGCGAAAAACTGTTTTTT. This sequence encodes CASIYPDRGEKLFF.

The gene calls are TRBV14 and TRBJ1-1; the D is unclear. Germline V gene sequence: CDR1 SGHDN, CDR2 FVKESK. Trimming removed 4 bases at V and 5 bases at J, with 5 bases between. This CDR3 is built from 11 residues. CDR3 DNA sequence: TGTGCCAGCAGCCGCTATACTGAAGCTTTCTTT. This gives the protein CASSRYTEAFF.

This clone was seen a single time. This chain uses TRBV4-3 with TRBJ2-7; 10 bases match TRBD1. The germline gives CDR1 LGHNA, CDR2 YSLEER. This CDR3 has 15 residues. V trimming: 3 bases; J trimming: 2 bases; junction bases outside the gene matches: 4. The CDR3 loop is CASSHAGTGAYEQYF. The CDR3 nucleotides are TGCGCCAGCAGCCATGCCGGGACAGGGGCCTACGAGCAGTACTTC.

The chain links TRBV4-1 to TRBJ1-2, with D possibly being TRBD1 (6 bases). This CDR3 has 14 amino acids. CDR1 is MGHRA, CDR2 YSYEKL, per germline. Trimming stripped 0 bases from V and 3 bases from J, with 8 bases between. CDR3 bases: TGCGCCAGCAGCCAAGAGGGGGGGCACTATGGCTACACCTTC. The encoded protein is CASSQEGGHYGYTF.

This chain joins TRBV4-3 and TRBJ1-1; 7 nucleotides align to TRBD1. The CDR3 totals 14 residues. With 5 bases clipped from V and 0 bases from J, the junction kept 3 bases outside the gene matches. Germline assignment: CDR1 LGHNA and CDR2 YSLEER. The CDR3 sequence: CASSRDSLNTEAFF. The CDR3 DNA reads TGCGCCAGCAGCAGGGACAGCCTGAACACTGAAGCTTTCTTT.

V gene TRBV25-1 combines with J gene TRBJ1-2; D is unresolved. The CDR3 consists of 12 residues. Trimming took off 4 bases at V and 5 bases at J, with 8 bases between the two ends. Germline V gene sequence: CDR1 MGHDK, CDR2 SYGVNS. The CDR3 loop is CASSASRYGYTF. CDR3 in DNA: TGTGCCAGCAGTGCGTCGAGGTATGGCTACACCTTC.

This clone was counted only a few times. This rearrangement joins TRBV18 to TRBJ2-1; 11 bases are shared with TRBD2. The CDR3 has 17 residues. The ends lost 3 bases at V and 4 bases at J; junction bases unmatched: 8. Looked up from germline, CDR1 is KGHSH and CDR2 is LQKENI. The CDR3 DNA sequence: TGTGCCAGCTCACCCACAACTAGCGGGGGCCTTTACAATGAGCAGTTCTTC. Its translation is CASSPTTSGGLYNEQFF.

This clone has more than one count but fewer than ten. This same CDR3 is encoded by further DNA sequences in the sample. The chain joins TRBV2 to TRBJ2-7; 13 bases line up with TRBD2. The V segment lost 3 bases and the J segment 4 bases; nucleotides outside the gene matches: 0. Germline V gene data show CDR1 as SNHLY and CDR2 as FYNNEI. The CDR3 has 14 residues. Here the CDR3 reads CASSEGLAGYEQYF. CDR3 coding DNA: TGTGCCAGCAGTGAGGGACTAGCGGGATACGAGCAGTACTTC.

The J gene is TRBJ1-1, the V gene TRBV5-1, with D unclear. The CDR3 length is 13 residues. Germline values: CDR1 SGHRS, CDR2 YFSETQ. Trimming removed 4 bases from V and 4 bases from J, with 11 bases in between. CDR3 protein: CASSPPVGTEAFF. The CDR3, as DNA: TGCGCCAGCAGCCCTCCCGTCGGCACTGAAGCTTTCTTT. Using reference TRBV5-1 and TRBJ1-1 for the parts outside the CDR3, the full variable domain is KAGVTQTPRYLIKTRGQQVTLSCSPISGHRSVSWYQQTPGQGLQFLFEYFSETQRNKGNFPGRFSGRQFSNSRSEMNVSTLELGDSALYLCASSPPVGTEAFFGQGTRLTVV.

CDR3 coding DNA: TGTGCCAGCAGCTTAGACCAGGGGGGCTCGAGCTCCTACAATGAGCAGTTCTTC. It translates to CASSLDQGGSSSYNEQFF. V is TRBV7-2 and J is TRBJ2-1, with D tentatively TRBD1 (7 bases). The V end lost 1 base, the J end lost 0 bases, and 16 bases lay between the germline ends. In germline, CDR1 is SGHTA, CDR2 FQGNSA. This CDR3 is built from 18 residues. Variable domain in full (rest from reference TRBV7-2 and TRBJ2-1): GAGVSQSPSNKVTEKGKDVELRCDPISGHTALYWYRQSLGQGLEFLIYFQGNSAPDKSGLPSDRFSAERTGGSVSTLTIQRTQQEDSAVYLCASSLDQGGSSSYNEQFFGPGTRLTVL.

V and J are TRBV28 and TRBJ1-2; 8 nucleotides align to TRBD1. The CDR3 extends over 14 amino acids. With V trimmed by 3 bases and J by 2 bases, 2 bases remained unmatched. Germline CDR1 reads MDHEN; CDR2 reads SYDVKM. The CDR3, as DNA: TGTGCCAGCAGTTTGACAGGGGCCAACTATGGCTACACCTTC. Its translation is CASSLTGANYGYTF.

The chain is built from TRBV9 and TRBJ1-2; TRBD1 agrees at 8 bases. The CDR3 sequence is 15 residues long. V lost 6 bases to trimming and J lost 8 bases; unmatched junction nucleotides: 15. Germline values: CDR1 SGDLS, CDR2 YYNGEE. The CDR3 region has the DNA TGTGCCAGCATCCACAAACAAACAGGGGGGGAAGGCTACACCTTC. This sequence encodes CASIHKQTGGEGYTF.

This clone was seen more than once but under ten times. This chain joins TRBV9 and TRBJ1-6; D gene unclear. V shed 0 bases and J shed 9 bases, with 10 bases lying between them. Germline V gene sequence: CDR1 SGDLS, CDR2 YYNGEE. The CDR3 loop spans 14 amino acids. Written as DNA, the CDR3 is TGTGCCAGCAGCGTAGTCCCGTACGGTTCACCCCTCCACTTT. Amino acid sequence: CASSVVPYGSPLHF.

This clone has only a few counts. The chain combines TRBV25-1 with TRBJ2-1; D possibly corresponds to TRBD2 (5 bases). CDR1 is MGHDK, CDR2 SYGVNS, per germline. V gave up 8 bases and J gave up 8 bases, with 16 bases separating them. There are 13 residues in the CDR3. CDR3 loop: CASRPGNPDEQFF. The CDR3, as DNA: TGTGCCAGCCGACCGGGAAATCCAGATGAGCAGTTCTTC.

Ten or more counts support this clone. The CDR3: CSEGADTQYF. CDR3 sequence (DNA): TGCAGCGAGGGGGCAGATACGCAGTATTTT. The V call is TRBV29-1, the J call TRBJ2-3; a possible D gene is TRBD1 (6 bases). The CDR3 is made up of 10 amino acids. Germline V lookup: CDR1 SQVTM, CDR2 ANQGSEA. V lost 7 bases, J lost 4 bases, and 6 bases lay in between.

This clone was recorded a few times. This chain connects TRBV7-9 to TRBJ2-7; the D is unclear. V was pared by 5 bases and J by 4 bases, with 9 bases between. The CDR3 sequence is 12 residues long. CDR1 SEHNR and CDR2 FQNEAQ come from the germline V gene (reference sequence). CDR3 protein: CASSPSTYEQYF. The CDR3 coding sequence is TGTGCCAGCAGCCCCAGTACGTACGAGCAGTACTTC.